The present TCR beta chain was sequenced within a study of shared clonotypes between healthy human individuals. Method: immunoSEQ multiplex PCR; TCRdb's copy keeps in-frame clones and lacks some. The sample has 470,000 or so clones, almost 80% seen once. This CDR3 spans 19 amino acids. From germline, CDR1 is KGHSH and CDR2 LQKENI. The J segment lost 0 bases and the V segment lost 3 bases, leaving 13 bases of the junction unmatched. Many counts were recorded for this clone. This clonotype was obtained from a woman in her thirties or forties in good health. Some clones in this sample may be carry-over from other donors' samples. The specimen sequenced was PBMCs. V usage is TRBV18 and J usage is TRBJ2-3; 9 bases agree with TRBD2. CDR3 coding DNA: TGTGCCAGCTCACCTCCAACTAGCGGGTACGCCTCTAGCACAGATACGCAGTATTTT. It yields the protein CASSPPTSGYASSTDTQYF.